This TCR beta chain was profiled in a study of T-cell reconstitution after alpha-beta-depleted transplantation in children. Study-wide results and limits: For some patients, TCRbeta diversity was high at day 60 because of recipient T cells and thymic progenitors that survived. Fresh T-cell production supplied most of the T-cell counts and diversity seen one year after transplant.

This CDR3 region has 14 residues. Germline V gene lookup returns CDR1 MNHEY and CDR2 SVGAGI. The junction had 3 bases not matched to a gene; V was cut back by 4 bases and J by 6 bases. In this sample, this clonotype turned up a few times. Its antigen is unidentified. It was with unique molecular identifiers that the TCRbeta library was prepared. TCRdb reanalysed the PCR reads using MiXCR and keeps one entry per CDR3 protein. Among some 350,000 distinct CDR3 sequences listed, roughly 17% were seen once. This material consisted of PBMCs, mostly from graft donor cells, taken 360 days after TCRalphabeta/CD19-depleted stem cell transplant. The chain carries TRBV6-5 and TRBJ2-1; 10 nucleotides line up with TRBD1. The receptor was isolated from a male patient between 2 and 15 years old who had a stem cell transplant for acute lymphoblastic leukemia, so the T cells may come from the graft donor. As DNA, the CDR3 is TGTGCCAGCAGTTGGGACAGGGGAAGCAATGAGCAGTTCTTC. Translating gives CASSWDRGSNEQFF.